Below, 30 T cell receptor beta chains from the same sample are listed, as sequenced in a study of control samples from healthy donors and cancer patients. Clones were sequenced by immunoSEQ multiplex PCR, and TCRdb holds only the in-frame ones, with some missing. The table includes about 150,000 clones, 94% detected once. The sequenced sample consisted of blood. The receptors were gathered from a man aged 40-50 years in good health.

The chain couples TRBV6-5 to TRBJ2-7, with no clear D. In germline, CDR1 is MNHEY, CDR2 SVGAGI. CDR3 length: 15 amino acids. V was clipped by 6 bases and J by 3 bases, with 18 bases between them. CDR3 in amino acids: CASRPHSWARYEQYF. The CDR3 DNA sequence: TGTGCCAGCAGACCACACTCTTGGGCGCGCTACGAGCAGTACTTC.

The gene calls are TRBV28 and TRBJ1-2; the match to TRBD1 covers 9 bases. Germline V gene lookup returns CDR1 MDHEN and CDR2 SYDVKM. With 7 bases clipped from V and 6 bases from J, the junction kept 9 bases outside the gene matches. This CDR3 is 14 amino acids long. CDR3 in amino acids: CASKTGQGSDGYTF. Written as DNA, the CDR3 is TGTGCCAGCAAGACTGGACAGGGGAGCGATGGCTACACCTTC.

The gene calls are TRBV5-1 and TRBJ2-5; D is unresolved. Germline lookup yields CDR1 SGHRS and CDR2 YFSETQ. V was cut by 0 bases and J by 2 bases, with 11 bases left in between. The CDR3 sequence is 15 residues long. CDR3 sequence reads: CASSLAVSTQETQYF. The DNA of the CDR3 is TGCGCCAGCAGCTTGGCGGTGAGCACTCAAGAGACCCAGTACTTC.

The chain carries TRBV25-1 and TRBJ1-1; D call uncertain. CDR3 length: 14 residues. Germline V CDR1 and CDR2: MGHDK, SYGVNS. Trimming took 3 bases from V and 1 from J, leaving 9 bases between them. CDR3 sequence (DNA): TGTGCCAGCAGTGACCCCGGGCCGAACACTGAAGCTTTCTTT. Its translation is CASSDPGPNTEAFF.

The chain carries TRBV5-1 and TRBJ2-3; D may correspond to TRBD1 or TRBD2 (5 bases each). CDR1 is SGHRS and CDR2 is YFSETQ in the germline V gene. Trimming took 0 bases from V and 2 from J, leaving 13 bases between them. CDR3 length: 16 amino acids. CDR3 nucleotides: TGCGCCAGCAGCTTGGGACCGCACGGGACCACAGATACGCAGTATTTT. Residues: CASSLGPHGTTDTQYF.

The V and J genes are TRBV15 and TRBJ1-5; D gene unclear. Germline CDR1 is LNHNV and CDR2 is YYDKDF (reference sequence). CDR3 size: 13 residues. Trimming pared 0 bases from V and 7 bases from J, leaving 7 bases between. This CDR3 reads CATSRDGQQPQHF. CDR3 DNA: TGTGCCACCAGCAGAGATGGGCAACAGCCCCAGCATTTT.

In its sample, this clone was seen a few times. In the same sample, other DNA sequences code for this CDR3. V usage is TRBV5-1 and J usage is TRBJ2-1; 9 nucleotides align to TRBD2. The CDR3 runs to 16 residues. CDR1 is SGHRS and CDR2 is YFSETQ in the germline V gene. Trimming at V came to 0 bases and at J to 3 bases, leaving 4 bases not matched to a gene. CDR3 DNA sequence: TGCGCCAGCAGCTTGGTGGCTAGCGGGGACTACAATGAGCAGTTCTTC. This gives the protein CASSLVASGDYNEQFF.

This clone was observed once. V gene TRBV6-5 combines with J gene TRBJ1-1; D is perhaps TRBD1 (5 bases). Trimming removed 6 bases from V and 1 base from J, with 15 bases in between. CDR3 length: 15 amino acids. Germline CDR1 and CDR2: MNHEY and SVGAGI. CDR3 loop: CASRNGPTANTEAFF. CDR3 nucleotide sequence: TGTGCCAGCAGAAACGGGCCGACAGCGAACACTGAAGCTTTCTTT.

The rearrangement joins TRBV19 to TRBJ2-2, with no clear D. With 3 bases removed from V and 5 bases from J, the gap between germline ends came to 7 bases. Germline CDR1 is LNHDA and CDR2 is SQIVND (reference sequence). This CDR3 spans 13 amino acids. In nucleotides, the CDR3 is TGTGCCAGTAGTATTCGCGTAACCGGGGAGCTGTTTTTT. This translates into CASSIRVTGELFF.

The chain combines TRBV18 with TRBJ1-1, with 9 bases aligning to TRBD1. Germline-derived CDR1 and CDR2 are KGHSH and LQKENI. V gave up 3 bases and J gave up 1 base; unmatched junction bases: 6. The CDR3 has 16 amino acids. The CDR3, as DNA: TGTGCCAGCTCACCCCGGACAGGGGACTCGAACACTGAAGCTTTCTTT. It encodes CASSPRTGDSNTEAFF.

This clone was found once. This sequence joins TRBV28 and TRBJ1-4; TRBD1 matches 9 bases. Looked up from germline, CDR1 is MDHEN and CDR2 is SYDVKM. The V and J ends lost 5 bases and 8 bases, in that order; junction bases with no gene match: 12. The length of the CDR3 is 16 residues. The CDR3, as DNA: TGTGCCAGCAGTGCACCTAACAGGGGGCGCCGAGAAAAACTGTTTTTT. Protein: CASSAPNRGRREKLFF.

This clone was seen only once. CDR3 nucleotides: TGTGCCAGCGTTCTGGGGACGGCTTTCTTT. Translated, it gives CASVLGTAFF. This chain uses TRBV6-5 with TRBJ1-1; a possible D gene is TRBD1 (5 bases). From germline, CDR1 is MNHEY and CDR2 SVGAGI. This CDR3 is built from 10 residues. With 8 bases removed from V and 11 bases from J, the gap between germline ends came to 12 bases.

The V and J genes are TRBV24-1 and TRBJ1-2, with 10 bases fitting TRBD1. CDR3 size: 15 residues. After removal of 3 bases from V and 1 base from J, the junction contained 1 base not matched to a gene. Germline CDR1 reads KGHDR; CDR2 reads SFDVKD. The CDR3 DNA reads TGTGCCACCAGTGATGACAGGGGGCTTAACTATGGCTACACCTTC. Protein sequence: CATSDDRGLNYGYTF.

The CDR3: CASSQNLISPLHF. In DNA form, the CDR3 reads TGCGCCAGCAGCCAAAATCTCATTTCACCCCTCCACTTT. This chain links TRBV4-1 with TRBJ1-6; unclear D gene. The CDR3 runs to 13 residues. Germline CDR1 and CDR2: MGHRA and YSYEKL. Deletions cut 2 bases from V and 9 bases from J, with 8 bases between.

In this sample, this clone turned up once. This chain joins TRBV30 and TRBJ1-4; D ambiguous. V dropped 1 base and J dropped 0 bases, with 15 bases sitting between them. This CDR3 has 17 residues. Germline CDR1 is GTSNPN and CDR2 is SVGIG (reference sequence). CDR3 nucleotide sequence: TGTGCCTGGAGTGAAGGTTGGACCTCCGCAACTAATGAAAAACTGTTTTTT. Its protein product is CAWSEGWTSATNEKLFF.

The V and J genes are TRBV19 and TRBJ2-4, with D perhaps TRBD2 (5 bases). V shed 5 bases and J shed 1 base, with 12 bases lying between them. Germline CDR1 and CDR2: LNHDA and SQIVND (reference sequence). The length of the CDR3 is 15 residues. The DNA of the CDR3 is TGTGCCAGTAGTCGGCTGAGGGCGGCCAAAAACATTCAGTACTTC. This translates into CASSRLRAAKNIQYF.

V is TRBV2 and J is TRBJ1-6; unclear D gene. The germline CDR1 and CDR2 sequences are SNHLY and FYNNEI. CDR3 length: 15 residues. V shed 0 bases and J shed 3 bases, with 6 bases lying between them. Here the CDR3 DNA reads TGTGCCAGCAGTGAAGCGCGGGACTATAATTCACCCCTCCACTTT. This translates into CASSEARDYNSPLHF.

V is TRBV14 and J is TRBJ1-2, with D possibly matching TRBD1 (5 bases). Germline-derived CDR1 and CDR2 are SGHDN and FVKESK. V gave up 4 bases and J gave up 5 bases, with 14 bases separating them. The CDR3 is 14 residues long. CDR3 loop: CASSLTGPTYGYTF. The CDR3 nucleotides read TGTGCCAGCAGCCTGACGGGACCGACGTATGGCTACACCTTC.

The rearrangement links TRBV5-1 to TRBJ2-7, with 7 bases identical to TRBD2. The CDR3 contains 14 residues. Germline-derived CDR1 and CDR2 are SGHRS and YFSETQ. With 0 bases clipped from V and 7 bases from J, the junction kept 7 bases outside the gene matches. The CDR3 loop is CASSLGGGSLEQYF. The CDR3 DNA sequence: TGCGCCAGCAGCTTGGGTGGCGGGAGCCTTGAGCAGTACTTC.

The chain has TRBV24-1 and TRBJ2-3; the D gene is possibly TRBD1 (6 bases). V dropped 9 bases and J dropped 2 bases, with 14 bases sitting between them. The CDR3 sequence is 14 residues long. The germline gives CDR1 KGHDR, CDR2 SFDVKD. CDR3 amino acids: CATSPGQNTDTQYF. CDR3 nucleotide sequence: TGTGCCACCTCCCCTGGACAGAACACAGATACGCAGTATTTT.

The rearrangement joins TRBV28 to TRBJ1-2; 9 positions match TRBD1. The J segment lost 5 bases and the V segment lost 2 bases, leaving 6 bases of the junction unmatched. Germline-derived CDR1 and CDR2 are MDHEN and SYDVKM. CDR3 length: 15 amino acids. The CDR3 loop reads CASSLLQGAGYGYTF. DNA for the CDR3: TGTGCCAGCAGTTTACTACAGGGGGCTGGTTATGGCTACACCTTC.

This sequence joins TRBV24-1 and TRBJ2-2; tentatively, D is TRBD1 (6 bases). CDR1 and CDR2 (germline): KGHDR, SFDVKD. The CDR3 spans 14 residues. V lost 5 bases to trimming and J lost 6 bases, with 12 bases between them. The CDR3 protein is CATSVGGASGELFF. As DNA, the CDR3 is TGTGCCACCAGTGTTGGGGGCGCTTCCGGGGAGCTGTTTTTT.

The gene calls are TRBV4-2 and TRBJ1-2; TRBD1 is a possible D gene (5 bases). The CDR3 has 16 amino acids. The V end lost 3 bases, the J end lost 0 bases, and 14 bases lay between the germline ends. CDR1 is LGHNA, CDR2 YNFKEQ, per germline. CDR3 sequence: CASSHIPGLTNYGYTF. As DNA, the CDR3 is TGTGCCAGCAGCCACATACCGGGACTGACTAACTATGGCTACACCTTC.

The rearrangement uses TRBV19 and TRBJ2-2; TRBD2 matches 7 bases. V lost 3 bases and J lost 4; bases outside the gene matches: 2. The CDR3 is made up of 14 amino acids. The germline CDR1 and CDR2 sequences are LNHDA and SQIVND (reference sequence). The CDR3: CASSITGGTGELFF. CDR3 nucleotide sequence: TGTGCCAGTAGTATCACGGGGGGCACCGGGGAGCTGTTTTTT.

The V gene is TRBV3-1 (or the pseudogene TRBV3-2), the J gene TRBJ1-2, with 8 bases lining up with TRBD1. The V segment lost 0 bases and the J segment 6 bases; nucleotides outside the gene matches: 6. The CDR3 contains 15 residues. Germline-derived CDR1 and CDR2 are LGHDT and YNNKEL (reference sequence). CDR3 sequence (DNA): TGTGCCAGCAGCCAAGATCACAGGGGGTACCATGGCTACACCTTC. This sequence encodes CASSQDHRGYHGYTF.

The J gene is TRBJ1-4, the V gene TRBV11-2; D gene uncertain. CDR1 is SGHAT and CDR2 is FQNNGV in the germline V gene. CDR3 size: 13 residues. Trimming left V 3 bases short and J 8 bases short, with 10 bases between. The CDR3 bases are TGTGCCAGCAGCTTTGGGCAGAACGAAAAACTGTTTTTT. Protein product: CASSFGQNEKLFF.

This rearrangement joins TRBV19 to TRBJ1-5; D remains ambiguous. Germline CDR1 and CDR2: LNHDA and SQIVND (reference sequence). The germline V and J ends were trimmed by 5 bases and 3 bases, with 14 bases remaining between them. This CDR3 is 15 amino acids long. Here the CDR3 reads CASSASMGVNQPQHF. Here the CDR3 DNA reads TGTGCCAGTAGTGCTTCTATGGGAGTCAATCAGCCCCAGCATTTT.

The rearrangement uses TRBV6-5 and TRBJ1-2, with unresolved D. Germline V gene sequence: CDR1 MNHEY, CDR2 SVGAGI. CDR3 length equals 16 residues. Deletions cut 1 base from V and 4 bases from J, with 16 bases between. For the CDR3, the DNA is TGTGCCAGCAGTTACTTGATTAGTGGCAGAGCCTATGGCTACACCTTC. Protein: CASSYLISGRAYGYTF.

In this sample, this clone turned up once. The rearrangement joins TRBV12-5 to TRBJ2-3; no firm D call. This CDR3 comprises 13 residues. Per the germline V gene, CDR1 is LGHNT and CDR2 is FRNRAP. V lost 0 bases to trimming and J lost 10 bases, with 11 bases between them. The CDR3 coding sequence is TGTGCTAGTGGTTTGGTCGGATCCTCTGCGCAGTATTTT. It codes for CASGLVGSSAQYF. Supplemented by reference TRBV12-5 and TRBJ2-3, the full variable domain reads DARVTQTPRHKVTEMGQEVTMRCQPILGHNTVFWYRQTMMQGLELLAYFRNRAPLDDSGMPKDRFSAEMPDATLATLKIQPSEPRDSAVYFCASGLVGSSAQYFGPGTRLTVL.

The V gene is TRBV9, the J gene TRBJ2-1; D is possibly TRBD1 (5 bases). This CDR3 is built from 16 residues. Germline CDR1 and CDR2: SGDLS and YYNGEE. Between the trimmed V and J ends, which lost 5 bases and 4 bases, there was a span of 19 bases. CDR3 sequence: CASSPGPSGLYNEQFF. As DNA, the CDR3 is TGTGCCAGCAGTCCGGGCCCCTCAGGGTTGTACAATGAGCAGTTCTTC.